Included here is one T cell receptor beta chain sequence, with context. This sample stems from a study of tumor-infiltrating lymphocytes in localized non-small cell lung cancer. About the study: Tumor tissue and non-adjacent uninvolved lung came from each patient.

The CDR3 loop spans 13 amino acids. Trimming shortened V by 4 bases and J by 5 bases, and 11 bases separated the two germline ends. Germline loops: CDR1 KGHSH, CDR2 LQKENI. Data came from immunoSEQ multiplex PCR; TCRdb stores just in-frame clones and leaves some out. Among approximately 13,000 clones listed, about 71% were seen once. The rearrangement links TRBV18 to TRBJ1-1, with D perhaps matching TRBD1 (5 bases). Material: lung tumor tissue. The receptor's source is a human donor with non-small cell lung cancer. CDR3 loop: CASSQGRETEAFF. The CDR3 DNA follows: TGTGCCAGCTCACAGGGGAGGGAAACTGAAGCTTTCTTT.